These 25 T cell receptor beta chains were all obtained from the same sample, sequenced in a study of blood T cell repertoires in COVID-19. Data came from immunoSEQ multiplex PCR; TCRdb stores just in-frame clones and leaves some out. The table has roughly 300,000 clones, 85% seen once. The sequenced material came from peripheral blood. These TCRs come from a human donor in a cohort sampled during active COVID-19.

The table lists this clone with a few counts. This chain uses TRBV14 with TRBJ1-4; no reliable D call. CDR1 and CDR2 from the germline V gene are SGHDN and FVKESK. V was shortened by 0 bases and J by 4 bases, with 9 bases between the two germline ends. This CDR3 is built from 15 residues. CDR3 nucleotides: TGTGCCAGCAGCCAAGATTGGCAGCGTAATGAAAAACTGTTTTTT. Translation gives CASSQDWQRNEKLFF.

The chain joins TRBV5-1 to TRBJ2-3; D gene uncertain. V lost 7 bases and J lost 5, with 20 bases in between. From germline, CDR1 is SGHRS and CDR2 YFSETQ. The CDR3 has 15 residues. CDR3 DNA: TGCGCCAGCTTACTATCGAGGCTAGGAAAAGATACGCAGTATTTT. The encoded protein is CASLLSRLGKDTQYF.

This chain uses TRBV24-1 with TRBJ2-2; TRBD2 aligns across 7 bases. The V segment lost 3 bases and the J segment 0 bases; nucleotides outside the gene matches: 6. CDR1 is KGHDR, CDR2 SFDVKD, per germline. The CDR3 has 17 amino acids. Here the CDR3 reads CATSDGFSGPNTGELFF. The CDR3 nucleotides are TGTGCCACCAGTGATGGTTTTAGCGGGCCGAACACCGGGGAGCTGTTTTTT.

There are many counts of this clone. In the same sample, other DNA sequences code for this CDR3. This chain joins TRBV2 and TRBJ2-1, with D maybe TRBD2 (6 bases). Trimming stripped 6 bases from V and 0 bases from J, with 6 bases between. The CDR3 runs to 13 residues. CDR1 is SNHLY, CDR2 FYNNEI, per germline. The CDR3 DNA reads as TGTGCCAGCAGCGGGAGCTCCTACAATGAGCAGTTCTTC. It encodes CASSGSSYNEQFF.

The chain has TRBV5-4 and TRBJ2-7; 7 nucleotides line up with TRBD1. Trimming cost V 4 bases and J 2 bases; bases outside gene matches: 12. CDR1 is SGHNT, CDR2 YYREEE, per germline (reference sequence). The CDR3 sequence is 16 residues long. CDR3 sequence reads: CASSQSARQGAYEQYF. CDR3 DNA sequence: TGTGCCAGCAGCCAGTCCGCGAGACAGGGAGCCTACGAGCAGTACTTC.

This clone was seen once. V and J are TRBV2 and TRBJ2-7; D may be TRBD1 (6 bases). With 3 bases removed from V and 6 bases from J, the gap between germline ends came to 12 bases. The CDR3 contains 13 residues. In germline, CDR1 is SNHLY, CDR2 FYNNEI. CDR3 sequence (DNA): TGTGCCAGCAGTGACCGGACAGTCCCCGAGCAGTACTTC. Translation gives CASSDRTVPEQYF.

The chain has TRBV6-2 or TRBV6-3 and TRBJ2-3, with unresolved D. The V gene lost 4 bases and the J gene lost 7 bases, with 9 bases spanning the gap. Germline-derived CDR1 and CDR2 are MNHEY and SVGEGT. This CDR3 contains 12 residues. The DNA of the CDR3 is TGTGCCAGCAGTTTGTCGGGTTATACGCAGTATTTT. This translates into CASSLSGYTQYF.

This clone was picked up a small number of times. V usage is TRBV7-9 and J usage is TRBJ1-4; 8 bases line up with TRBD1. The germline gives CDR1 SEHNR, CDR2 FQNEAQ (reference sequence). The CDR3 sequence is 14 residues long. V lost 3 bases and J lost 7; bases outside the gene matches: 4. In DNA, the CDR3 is TGTGCCAGCAGCTTTCAGGGGGCCGGTGAAAAACTGTTTTTT. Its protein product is CASSFQGAGEKLFF.

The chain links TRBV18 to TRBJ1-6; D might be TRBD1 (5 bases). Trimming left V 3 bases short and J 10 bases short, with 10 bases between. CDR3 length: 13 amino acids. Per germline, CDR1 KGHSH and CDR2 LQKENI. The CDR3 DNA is TGTGCCAGCTCACCCCAGGGTTACTCACCCCTCCACTTT. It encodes CASSPQGYSPLHF.

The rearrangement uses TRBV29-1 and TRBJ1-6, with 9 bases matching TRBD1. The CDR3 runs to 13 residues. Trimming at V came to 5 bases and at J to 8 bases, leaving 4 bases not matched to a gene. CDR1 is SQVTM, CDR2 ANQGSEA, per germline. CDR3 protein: CSVSDRGDSPLHF. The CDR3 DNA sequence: TGCAGCGTTTCGGACAGGGGCGATTCACCCCTCCACTTT.

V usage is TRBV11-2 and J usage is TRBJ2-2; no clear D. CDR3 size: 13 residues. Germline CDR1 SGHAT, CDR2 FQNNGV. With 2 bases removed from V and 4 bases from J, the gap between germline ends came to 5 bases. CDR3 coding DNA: TGTGCCAGCAGCTTAATCCTCACCGGGGAGCTGTTTTTT. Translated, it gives CASSLILTGELFF.

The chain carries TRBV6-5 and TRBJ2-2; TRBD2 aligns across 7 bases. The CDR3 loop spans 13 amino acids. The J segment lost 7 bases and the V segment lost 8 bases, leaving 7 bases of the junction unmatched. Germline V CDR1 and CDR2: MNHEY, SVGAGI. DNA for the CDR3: TGTGCCAGCCCGCGGGGGATGGTCGGGGAGCTGTTTTTT. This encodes CASPRGMVGELFF.

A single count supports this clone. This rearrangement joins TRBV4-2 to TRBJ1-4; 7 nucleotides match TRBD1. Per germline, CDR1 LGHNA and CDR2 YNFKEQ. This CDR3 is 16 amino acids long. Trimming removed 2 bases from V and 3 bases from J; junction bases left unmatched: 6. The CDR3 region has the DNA TGTGCCAGCAGCCAAACCGGGACAGCCTCTAATGAAAAACTGTTTTTT. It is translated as CASSQTGTASNEKLFF.

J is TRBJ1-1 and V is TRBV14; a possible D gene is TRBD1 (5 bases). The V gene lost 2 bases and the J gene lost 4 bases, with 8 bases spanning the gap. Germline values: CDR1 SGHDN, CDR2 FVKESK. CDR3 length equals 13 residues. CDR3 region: CASSQLGGTEAFF. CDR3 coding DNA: TGTGCCAGCAGCCAATTGGGGGGCACTGAAGCTTTCTTT.

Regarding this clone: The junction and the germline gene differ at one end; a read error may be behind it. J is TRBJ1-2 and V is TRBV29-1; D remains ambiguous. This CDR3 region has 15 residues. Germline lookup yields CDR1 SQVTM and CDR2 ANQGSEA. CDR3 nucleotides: TGCAGCTTTGACAACCCCCTTTACGAGGGCTATGGCTACACCTTC. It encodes CSFDNPLYEGYGYTF.

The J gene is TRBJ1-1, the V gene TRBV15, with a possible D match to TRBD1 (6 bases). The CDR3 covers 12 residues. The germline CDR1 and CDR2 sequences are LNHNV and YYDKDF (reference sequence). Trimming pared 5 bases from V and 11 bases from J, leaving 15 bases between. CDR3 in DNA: TGTGCCACCAGCCTAACAGGGTTTAGGGCTTTCTTT. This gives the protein CATSLTGFRAFF.

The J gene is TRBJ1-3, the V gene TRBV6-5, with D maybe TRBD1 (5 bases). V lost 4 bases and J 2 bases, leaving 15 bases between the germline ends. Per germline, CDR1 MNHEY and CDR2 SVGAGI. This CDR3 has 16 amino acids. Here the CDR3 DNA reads TGTGCCAGCAGTTCAACGACAGTCAGCCCTGGAAACACCATATATTTT. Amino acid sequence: CASSSTTVSPGNTIYF.

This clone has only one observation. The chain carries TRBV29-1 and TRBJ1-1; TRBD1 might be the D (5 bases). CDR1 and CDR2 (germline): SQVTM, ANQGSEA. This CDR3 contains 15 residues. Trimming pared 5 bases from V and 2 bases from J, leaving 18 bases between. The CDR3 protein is CSVPPFPRGNTEAFF. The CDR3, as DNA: TGCAGCGTTCCCCCCTTCCCTAGGGGAAACACTGAAGCTTTCTTT.

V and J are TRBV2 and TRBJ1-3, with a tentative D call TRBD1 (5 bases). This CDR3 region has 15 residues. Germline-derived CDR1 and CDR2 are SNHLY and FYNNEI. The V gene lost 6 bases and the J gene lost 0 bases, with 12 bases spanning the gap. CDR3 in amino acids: CASSRQTSSGNTIYF. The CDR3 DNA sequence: TGTGCCAGCAGCAGACAGACCAGCTCTGGAAACACCATATATTTT. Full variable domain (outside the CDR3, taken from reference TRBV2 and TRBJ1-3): EPEVTQTPSHQVTQMGQEVILRCVPISNHLYFYWYRQILGQKVEFLVSFYNNEISEKSEIFDDQFSVERPDGSNFTLKIRSTKLEDSAMYFCASSRQTSSGNTIYFGEGSWLTVV.

The CDR3 DNA sequence: TGTGCCAGTATGACAGGACGTGCGGCTAACTATGGCTACACCTTC. Protein: CASMTGRAANYGYTF. The V and J genes are TRBV19 and TRBJ1-2; D is possibly TRBD1 (6 bases). This CDR3 has 15 amino acids. Deletions cut 7 bases from V and 0 bases from J, with 15 bases between. Germline V gene lookup returns CDR1 LNHDA and CDR2 SQIVND (reference sequence).

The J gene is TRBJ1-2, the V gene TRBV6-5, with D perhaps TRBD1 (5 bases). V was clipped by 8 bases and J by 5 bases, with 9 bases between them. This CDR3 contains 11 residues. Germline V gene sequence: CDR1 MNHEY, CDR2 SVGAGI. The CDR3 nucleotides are TGTGCCAGCGGGGACTCGTATGGCTACACCTTC. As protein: CASGDSYGYTF.

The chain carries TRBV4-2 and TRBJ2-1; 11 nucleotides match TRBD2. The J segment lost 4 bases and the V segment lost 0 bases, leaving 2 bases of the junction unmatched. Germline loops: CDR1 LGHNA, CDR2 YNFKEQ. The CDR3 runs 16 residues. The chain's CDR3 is CASSQDSSGGYNEQFF. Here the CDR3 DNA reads TGTGCCAGCAGCCAAGATTCTAGCGGGGGGTACAATGAGCAGTTCTTC.

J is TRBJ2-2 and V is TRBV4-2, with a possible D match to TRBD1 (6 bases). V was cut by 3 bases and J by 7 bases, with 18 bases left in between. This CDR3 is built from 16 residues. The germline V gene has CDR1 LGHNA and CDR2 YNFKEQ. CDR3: CASSHMGLGQHGELFF. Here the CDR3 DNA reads TGTGCCAGCAGCCATATGGGGCTTGGACAGCACGGGGAGCTGTTTTTT.

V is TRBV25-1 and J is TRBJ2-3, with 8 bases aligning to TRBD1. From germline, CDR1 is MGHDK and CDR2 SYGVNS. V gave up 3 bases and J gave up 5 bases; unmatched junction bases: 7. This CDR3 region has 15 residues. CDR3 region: CASSEDRVLGDTQYF. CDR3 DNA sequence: TGTGCCAGCAGTGAGGACAGGGTCTTGGGAGATACGCAGTATTTT.

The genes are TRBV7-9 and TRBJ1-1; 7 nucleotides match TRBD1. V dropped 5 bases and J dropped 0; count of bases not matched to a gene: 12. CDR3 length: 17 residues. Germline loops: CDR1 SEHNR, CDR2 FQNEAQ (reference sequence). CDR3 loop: CASSPRRGPAMNTEAFF. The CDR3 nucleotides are TGTGCCAGCAGCCCACGTAGGGGGCCGGCGATGAACACTGAAGCTTTCTTT.